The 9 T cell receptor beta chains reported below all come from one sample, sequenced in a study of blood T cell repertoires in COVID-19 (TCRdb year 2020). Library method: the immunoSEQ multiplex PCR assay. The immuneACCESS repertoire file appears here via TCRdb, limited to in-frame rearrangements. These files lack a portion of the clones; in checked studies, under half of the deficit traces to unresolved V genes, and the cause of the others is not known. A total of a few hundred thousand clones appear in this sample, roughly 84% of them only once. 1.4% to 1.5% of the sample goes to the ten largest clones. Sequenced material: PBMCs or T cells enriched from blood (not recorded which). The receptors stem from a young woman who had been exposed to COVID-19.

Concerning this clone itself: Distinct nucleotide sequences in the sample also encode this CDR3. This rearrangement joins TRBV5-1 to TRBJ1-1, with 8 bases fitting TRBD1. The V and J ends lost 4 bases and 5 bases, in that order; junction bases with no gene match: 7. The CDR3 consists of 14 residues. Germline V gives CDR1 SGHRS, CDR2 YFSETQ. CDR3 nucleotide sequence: TGCGCCAGCAGCCCCCGGACAGGGAATACTGAAGCTTTCTTT. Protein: CASSPRTGNTEAFF.

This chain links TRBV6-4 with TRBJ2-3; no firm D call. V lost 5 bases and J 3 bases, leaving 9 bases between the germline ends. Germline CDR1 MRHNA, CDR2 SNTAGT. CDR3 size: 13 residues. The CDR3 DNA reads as TGTGCCAGCAGTACACAGCAAACAGATACGCAGTATTTT. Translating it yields CASSTQQTDTQYF.

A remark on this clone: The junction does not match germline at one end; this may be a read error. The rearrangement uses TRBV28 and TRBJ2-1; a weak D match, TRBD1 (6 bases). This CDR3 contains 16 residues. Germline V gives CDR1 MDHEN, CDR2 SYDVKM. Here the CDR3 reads CAGRTAGTTPYNEQFF. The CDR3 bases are TGTGCCGGCAGAACCGCCGGGACAACCCCCTACAATGAGCAGTTCTTC.

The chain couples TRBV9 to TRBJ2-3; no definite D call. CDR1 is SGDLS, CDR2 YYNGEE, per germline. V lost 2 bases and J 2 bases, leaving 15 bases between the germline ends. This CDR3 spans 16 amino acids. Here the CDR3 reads CASSVGIASHTDTQYF. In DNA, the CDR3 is TGTGCCAGCAGCGTCGGAATAGCATCTCACACAGATACGCAGTATTTT.

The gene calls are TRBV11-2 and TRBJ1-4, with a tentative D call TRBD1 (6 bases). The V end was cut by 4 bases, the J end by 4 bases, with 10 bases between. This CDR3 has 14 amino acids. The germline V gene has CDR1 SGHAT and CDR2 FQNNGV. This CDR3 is CASSSDRLNEKLFF. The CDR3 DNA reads TGTGCCAGCAGCTCAGACAGGCTTAATGAAAAACTGTTTTTT.

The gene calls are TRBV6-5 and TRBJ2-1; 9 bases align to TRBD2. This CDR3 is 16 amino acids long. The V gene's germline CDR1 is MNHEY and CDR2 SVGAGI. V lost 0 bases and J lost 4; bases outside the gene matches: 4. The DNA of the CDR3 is TGTGCCAGCAGTTACTCGCCTAGCGGGGTTTACAATGAGCAGTTCTTC. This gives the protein CASSYSPSGVYNEQFF.

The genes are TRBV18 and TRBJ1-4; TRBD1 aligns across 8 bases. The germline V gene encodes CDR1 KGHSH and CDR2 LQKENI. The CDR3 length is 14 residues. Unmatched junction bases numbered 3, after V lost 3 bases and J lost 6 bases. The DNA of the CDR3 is TGTGCCAGCTCACCTCCGGGACAGGATGAAAAACTGTTTTTT. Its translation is CASSPPGQDEKLFF.

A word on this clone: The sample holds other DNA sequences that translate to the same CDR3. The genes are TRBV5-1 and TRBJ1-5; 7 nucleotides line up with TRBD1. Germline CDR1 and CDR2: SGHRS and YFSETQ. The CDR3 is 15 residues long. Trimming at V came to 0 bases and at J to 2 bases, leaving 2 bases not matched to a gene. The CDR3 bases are TGCGCCAGCAGCTTGGGACAGGGAGGCAATCAGCCCCAGCATTTT. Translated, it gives CASSLGQGGNQPQHF.

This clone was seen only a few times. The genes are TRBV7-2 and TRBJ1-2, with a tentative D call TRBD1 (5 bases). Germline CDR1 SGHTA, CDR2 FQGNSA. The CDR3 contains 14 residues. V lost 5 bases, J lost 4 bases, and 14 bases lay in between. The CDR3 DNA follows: TGTGCCAGCAGCAAGAGCAGGGTTACCTATGGCTACACCTTC. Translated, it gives CASSKSRVTYGYTF.